This TCR beta chain appears in the sequencing data of a study of T cell responses to AZD1222 COVID-19 vaccine. Study as a whole: The study pooled second doses at about 4 or about 12 weeks.

The CDR3 totals 12 residues. V was trimmed by 3 bases and J by 6 bases, leaving 9 bases between them. Germline loops: CDR1 MNHEY, CDR2 SMNVEV (reference sequence). Method: immunoSEQ multiplex PCR; TCRdb's copy keeps in-frame clones and lacks some. The data show 73,000 or so clones, 65% to 90% seen once. The J gene is TRBJ2-7, the V gene TRBV27, with D perhaps TRBD1 (5 bases). Sequenced material: peripheral blood, taken on day 0 of AZD1222 vaccination. The sequence came from an adult in good health. Here the CDR3 DNA reads TGTGCCAGCAGTTTTTGGGGCGGCGAGCAGTACTTC. Translation gives CASSFWGGEQYF.